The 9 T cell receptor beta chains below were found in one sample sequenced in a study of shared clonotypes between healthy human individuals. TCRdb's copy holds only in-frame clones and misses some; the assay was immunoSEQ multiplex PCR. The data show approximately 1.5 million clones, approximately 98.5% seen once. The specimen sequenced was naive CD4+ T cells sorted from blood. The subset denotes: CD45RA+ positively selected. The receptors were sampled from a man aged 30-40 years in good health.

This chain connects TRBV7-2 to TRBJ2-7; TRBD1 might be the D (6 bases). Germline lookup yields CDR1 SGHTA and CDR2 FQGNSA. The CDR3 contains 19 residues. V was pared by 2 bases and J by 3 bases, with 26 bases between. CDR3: CASSLKAGVVSPILYEQYF. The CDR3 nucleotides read TGTGCCAGCAGCTTAAAGGCAGGGGTAGTTAGTCCTATTCTCTACGAGCAGTACTTC. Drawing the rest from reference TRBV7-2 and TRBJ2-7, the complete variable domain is GAGVSQSPSNKVTEKGKDVELRCDPISGHTALYWYRQSLGQGLEFLIYFQGNSAPDKSGLPSDRFSAERTGGSVSTLTIQRTQQEDSAVYLCASSLKAGVVSPILYEQYFGPGTRLTVT.

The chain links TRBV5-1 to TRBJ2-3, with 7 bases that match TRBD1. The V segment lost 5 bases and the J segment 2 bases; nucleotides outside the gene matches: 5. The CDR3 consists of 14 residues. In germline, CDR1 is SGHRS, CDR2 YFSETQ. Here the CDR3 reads CASRGDRPTDTQYF. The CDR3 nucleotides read TGCGCCAGCAGGGGGGACAGACCCACAGATACGCAGTATTTT.

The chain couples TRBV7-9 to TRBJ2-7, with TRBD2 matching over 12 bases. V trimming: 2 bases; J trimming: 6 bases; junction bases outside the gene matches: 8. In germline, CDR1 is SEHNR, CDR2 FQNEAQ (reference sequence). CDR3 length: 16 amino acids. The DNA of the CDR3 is TGTGCCAGCAGCTTACCTAGCGGGAGGGATGAGGGCGAGCAGTACTTC. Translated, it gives CASSLPSGRDEGEQYF.

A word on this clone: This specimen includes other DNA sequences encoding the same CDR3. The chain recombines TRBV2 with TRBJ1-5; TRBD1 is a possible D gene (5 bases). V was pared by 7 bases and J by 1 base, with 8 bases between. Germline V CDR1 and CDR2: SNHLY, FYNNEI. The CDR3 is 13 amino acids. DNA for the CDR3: TGTGCCAGCACACGGGACAGCAATCAGCCCCAGCATTTT. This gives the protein CASTRDSNQPQHF.

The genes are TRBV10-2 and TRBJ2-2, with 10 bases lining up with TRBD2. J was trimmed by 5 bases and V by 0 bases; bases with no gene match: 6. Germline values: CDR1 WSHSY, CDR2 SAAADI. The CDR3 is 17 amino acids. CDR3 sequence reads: CASSESRLAGVTGELFF. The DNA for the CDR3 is TGCGCCAGCAGTGAGTCGCGGCTAGCGGGAGTAACCGGGGAGCTGTTTTTT.

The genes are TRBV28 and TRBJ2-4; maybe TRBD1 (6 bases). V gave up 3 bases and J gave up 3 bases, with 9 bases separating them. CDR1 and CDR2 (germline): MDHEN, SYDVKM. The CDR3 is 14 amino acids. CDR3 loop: CASSLDSLKNIQYF. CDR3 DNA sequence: TGTGCCAGCAGTTTGGACAGTCTCAAAAACATTCAGTACTTC.

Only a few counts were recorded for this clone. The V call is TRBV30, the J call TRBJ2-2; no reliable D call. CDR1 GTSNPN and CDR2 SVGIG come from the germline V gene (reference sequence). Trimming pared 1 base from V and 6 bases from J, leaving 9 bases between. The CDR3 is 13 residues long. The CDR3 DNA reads TGTGCCTGGAGTGAACGGGTTGCCGGGGAGCTGTTTTTT. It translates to CAWSERVAGELFF.

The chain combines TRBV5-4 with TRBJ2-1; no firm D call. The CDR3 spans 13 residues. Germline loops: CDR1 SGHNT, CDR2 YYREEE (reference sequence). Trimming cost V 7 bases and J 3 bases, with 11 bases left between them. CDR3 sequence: CASRTANYNEQFF. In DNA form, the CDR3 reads TGTGCCAGCCGTACAGCAAACTACAATGAGCAGTTCTTC.

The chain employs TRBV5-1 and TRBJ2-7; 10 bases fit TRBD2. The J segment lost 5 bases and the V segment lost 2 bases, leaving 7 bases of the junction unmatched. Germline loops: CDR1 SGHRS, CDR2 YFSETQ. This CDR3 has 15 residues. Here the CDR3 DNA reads TGCGCCAGCAGCTTCTCTAGCGGGAGTATCCACGAGCAGTACTTC. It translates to CASSFSSGSIHEQYF.